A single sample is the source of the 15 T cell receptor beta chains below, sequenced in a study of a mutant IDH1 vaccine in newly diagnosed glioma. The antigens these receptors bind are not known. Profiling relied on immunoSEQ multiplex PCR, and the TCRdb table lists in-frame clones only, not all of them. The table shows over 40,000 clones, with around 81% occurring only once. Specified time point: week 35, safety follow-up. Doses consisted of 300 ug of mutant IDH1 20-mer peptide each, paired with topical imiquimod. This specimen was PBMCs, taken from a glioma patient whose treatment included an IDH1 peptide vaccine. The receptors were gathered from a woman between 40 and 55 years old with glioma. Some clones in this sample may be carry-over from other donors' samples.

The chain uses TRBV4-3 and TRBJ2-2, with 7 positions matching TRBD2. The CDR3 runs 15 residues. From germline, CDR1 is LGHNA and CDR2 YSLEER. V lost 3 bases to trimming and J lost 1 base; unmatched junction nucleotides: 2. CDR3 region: CASSQVAGNTGELFF. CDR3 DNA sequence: TGCGCCAGCAGCCAGGTAGCGGGGAACACCGGGGAGCTGTTTTTT.

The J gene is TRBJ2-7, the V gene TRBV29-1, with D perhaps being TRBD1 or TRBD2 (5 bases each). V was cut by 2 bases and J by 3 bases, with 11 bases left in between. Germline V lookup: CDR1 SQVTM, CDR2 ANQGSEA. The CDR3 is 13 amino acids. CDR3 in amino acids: CSVETGQGYEQYF. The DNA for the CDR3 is TGCAGCGTTGAAACGGGGCAAGGCTACGAGCAGTACTTC.

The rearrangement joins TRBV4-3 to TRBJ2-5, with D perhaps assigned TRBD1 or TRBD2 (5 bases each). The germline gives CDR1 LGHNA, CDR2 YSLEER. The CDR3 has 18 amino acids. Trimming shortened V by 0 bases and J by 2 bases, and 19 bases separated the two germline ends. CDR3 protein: CASSQESTRGQRQETQYF. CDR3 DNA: TGCGCCAGCAGCCAAGAGAGTACTAGAGGACAAAGACAAGAGACCCAGTACTTC.

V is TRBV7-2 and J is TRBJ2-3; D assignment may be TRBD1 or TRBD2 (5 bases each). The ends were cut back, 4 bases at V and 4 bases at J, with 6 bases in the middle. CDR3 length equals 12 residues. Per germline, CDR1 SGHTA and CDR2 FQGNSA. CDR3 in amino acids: CASSSGPDTQYF. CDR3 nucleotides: TGTGCCAGCAGCTCGGGGCCAGATACGCAGTATTTT.

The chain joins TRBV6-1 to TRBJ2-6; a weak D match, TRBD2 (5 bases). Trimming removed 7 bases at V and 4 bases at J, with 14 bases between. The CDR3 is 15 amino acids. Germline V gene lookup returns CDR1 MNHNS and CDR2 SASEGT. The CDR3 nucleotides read TGTGCCAGCAACAAAGAGAGGGCCGGGGCCAACGTCCTGACTTTC. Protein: CASNKERAGANVLTF.

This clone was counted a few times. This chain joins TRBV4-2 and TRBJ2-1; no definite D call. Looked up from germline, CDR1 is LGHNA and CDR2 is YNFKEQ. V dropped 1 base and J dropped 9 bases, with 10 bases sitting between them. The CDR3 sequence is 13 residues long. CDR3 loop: CASSQGPYGEQFF. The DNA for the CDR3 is TGTGCCAGCAGCCAAGGACCCTATGGTGAGCAGTTCTTC.

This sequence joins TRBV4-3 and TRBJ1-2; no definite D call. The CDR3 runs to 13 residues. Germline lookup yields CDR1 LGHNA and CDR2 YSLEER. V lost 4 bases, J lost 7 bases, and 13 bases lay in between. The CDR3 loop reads CASSLRQGRGYTF. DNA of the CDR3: TGCGCCAGCAGCCTCCGACAAGGCCGTGGCTACACCTTC.

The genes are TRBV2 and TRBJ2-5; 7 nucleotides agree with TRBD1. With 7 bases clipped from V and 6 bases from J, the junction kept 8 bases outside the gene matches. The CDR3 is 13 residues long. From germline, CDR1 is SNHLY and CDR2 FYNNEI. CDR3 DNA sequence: TGTGCCAGCAAGGGCGACAGGGAGCAGACCCAGTACTTC. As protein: CASKGDREQTQYF.

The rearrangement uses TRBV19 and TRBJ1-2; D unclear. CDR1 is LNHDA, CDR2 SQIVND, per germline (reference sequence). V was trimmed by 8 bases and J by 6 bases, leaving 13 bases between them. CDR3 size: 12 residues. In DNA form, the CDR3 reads TGTGCCAGTTTCCTTCAGCCCGATGGCTACACCTTC. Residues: CASFLQPDGYTF.

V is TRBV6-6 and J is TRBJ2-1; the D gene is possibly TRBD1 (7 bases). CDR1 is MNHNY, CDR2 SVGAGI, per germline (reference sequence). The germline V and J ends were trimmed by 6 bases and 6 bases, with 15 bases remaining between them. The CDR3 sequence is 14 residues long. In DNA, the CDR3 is TGTGCCAGCAGCAACCGACAGGGAGGCAATGAGCAGTTCTTC. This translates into CASSNRQGGNEQFF.

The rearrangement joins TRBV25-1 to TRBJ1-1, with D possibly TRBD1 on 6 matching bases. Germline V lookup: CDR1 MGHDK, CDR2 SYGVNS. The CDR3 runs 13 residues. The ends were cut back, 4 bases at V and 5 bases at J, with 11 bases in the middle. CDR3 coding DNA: TGTGCCAGCAGTGCCCTAGGGGGAACTGAAGCTTTCTTT. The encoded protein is CASSALGGTEAFF. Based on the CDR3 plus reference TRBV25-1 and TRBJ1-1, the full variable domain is EADIYQTPRYLVIGTGKKITLECSQTMGHDKMYWYQQDPGMELHLIHYSYGVNSTEKGDLSSESTVSRIRTEHFPLTLESARPSHTSQYLCASSALGGTEAFFGQGTRLTVV.

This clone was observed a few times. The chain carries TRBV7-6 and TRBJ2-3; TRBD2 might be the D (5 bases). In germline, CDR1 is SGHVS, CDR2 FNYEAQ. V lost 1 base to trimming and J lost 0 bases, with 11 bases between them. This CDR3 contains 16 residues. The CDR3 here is CASSLVLRGSTDTQYF. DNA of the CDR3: TGTGCCAGCAGCTTAGTTCTCAGAGGGAGCACAGATACGCAGTATTTT.

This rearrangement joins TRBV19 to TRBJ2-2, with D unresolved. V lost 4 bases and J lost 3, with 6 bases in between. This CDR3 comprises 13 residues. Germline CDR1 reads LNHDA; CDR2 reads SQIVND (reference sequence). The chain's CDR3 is CASSTEYTGELFF. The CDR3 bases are TGTGCCAGTAGTACCGAATACACCGGGGAGCTGTTTTTT.

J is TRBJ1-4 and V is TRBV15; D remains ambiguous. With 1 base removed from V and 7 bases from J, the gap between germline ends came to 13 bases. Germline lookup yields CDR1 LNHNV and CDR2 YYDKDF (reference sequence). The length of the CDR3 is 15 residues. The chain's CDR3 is CATSRAGGMGEKLFF. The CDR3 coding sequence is TGTGCCACCAGCAGAGCCGGAGGGATGGGTGAAAAACTGTTTTTT.

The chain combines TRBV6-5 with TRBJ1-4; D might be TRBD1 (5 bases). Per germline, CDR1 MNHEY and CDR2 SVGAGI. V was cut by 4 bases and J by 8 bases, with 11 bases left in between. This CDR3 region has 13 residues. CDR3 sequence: CASSWGRLEKLFF. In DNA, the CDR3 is TGTGCCAGCAGTTGGGGGAGGTTGGAAAAACTGTTTTTT.